This entry concerns a single TCR beta chain. Its target is not known. Libraries were prepared by immunoSEQ multiplex PCR; TCRdb keeps only in-frame clonotypes and omits some of them. Seen here are more than 900,000 clones, approximately 80% observed once, and the top ten hold 0.55% to 0.7%. Investigators divided CD4+ cells into CD45RA+ naive and CD45RA-negative memory subsets. The data were taken from a study of shared clonotypes between healthy human individuals. About the study: Donor ages ranged 18 to 49 years: a couple of women, a few men. Study observations and caveats: Sharing across several donors was seen in approximately 5.2% of naive CD4 clonotypes. Estimated richness values were generally larger in naive subsets than in memory subsets.

CDR1 and CDR2 from the germline V gene are MRHNA and SNTAGT. V was cut by 4 bases and J by 4 bases, with 8 bases left in between. The CDR3 is made up of 13 amino acids. The source material was memory CD4+ T cells from PBMCs. Indicated subset: CD45RA-negative fraction. The sequence derives from a man aged 18 to 35 in good health. Some clones in this sample may be carry-over from other donors' samples. V is TRBV6-4 and J is TRBJ1-5; D ambiguous. The CDR3 reads CASSVGQNQPQHF. The CDR3 region has the DNA TGTGCCAGCAGTGTAGGTCAGAATCAGCCCCAGCATTTT.